This T cell receptor beta chain was sequenced during a study of T cell responses to AZD1222 COVID-19 vaccine. Overall study results and limits: The number of AZD1222 recipients seropositive at baseline was only five or six.

About this clone itself: Its target is unknown.

The repertoire was sequenced with immunoSEQ multiplex PCR; TCRdb's copy has only in-frame clones and lacks some. The data show 130,000 or so clones, roughly nine tenths seen once. CDR3 size: 15 residues. Germline values: CDR1 LNHDA, CDR2 SQIVND (reference sequence). V lost 5 bases and J 5 bases, leaving 18 bases between the germline ends. Sequenced material: peripheral blood, taken 28 days after the second AZD1222 dose. The V and J genes are TRBV19 and TRBJ1-1, with D perhaps matching TRBD1 (5 bases). This sequence was found in an adult who received the AZD1222 COVID-19 vaccine. The CDR3 coding sequence is TGTGCCAGTAGTTCCGAGGGGACGGCTAATACTGAAGCTTTCTTT. It yields the protein CASSSEGTANTEAFF.